This T cell receptor beta chain was sequenced for a study of CD4 T cells in relation to SARS-CoV-2 and coronaviruses. TCRdb keeps only in-frame clones here, not all; method: immunoSEQ multiplex PCR. This sample has tens of thousands of clones; 86% occur once, and the top ten carry about 1.5%. This clone was observed a handful of times. V lost 5 bases and J 7 bases, leaving 8 bases between the germline ends. CDR3 length: 12 amino acids. Germline values: CDR1 SEHNR, CDR2 FQNEAQ (reference sequence). CD4+ T cells from unexposed donors were obtained before the COVID-19 pandemic (2011-2018). The receptor was derived from a human donor in good health. The sequencing sample was made of memory CD4+ T cells from PBMCs. The genes are TRBV7-9 and TRBJ2-2; D unresolved. This chain's CDR3 is CASSLNVGELFF. CDR3 nucleotide sequence: TGTGCCAGCAGCCTAAATGTCGGGGAGCTGTTTTTT.